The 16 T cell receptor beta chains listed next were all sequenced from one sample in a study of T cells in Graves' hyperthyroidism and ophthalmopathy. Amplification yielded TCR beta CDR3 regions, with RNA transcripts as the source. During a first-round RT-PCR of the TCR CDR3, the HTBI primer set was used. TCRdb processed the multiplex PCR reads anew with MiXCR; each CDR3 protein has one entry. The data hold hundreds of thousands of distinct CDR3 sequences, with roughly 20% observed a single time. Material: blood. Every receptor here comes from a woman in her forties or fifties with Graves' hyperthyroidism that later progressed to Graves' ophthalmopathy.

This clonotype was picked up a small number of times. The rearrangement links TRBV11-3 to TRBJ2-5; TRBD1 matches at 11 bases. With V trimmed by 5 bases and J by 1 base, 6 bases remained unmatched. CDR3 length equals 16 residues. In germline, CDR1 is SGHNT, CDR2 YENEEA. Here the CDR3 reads CASSARGTGGQETQYF. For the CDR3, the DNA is TGTGCCAGCAGCGCCCGCGGGACAGGGGGCCAAGAGACCCAGTACTTC.

As DNA, the CDR3 is TGTGCCAGCAGTTACCGTAGCGGGGGGGCCATACCAGATACGCAGTATTTT. Residues: CASSYRSGGAIPDTQYF. The V gene is TRBV6-5, the J gene TRBJ2-3; 11 nucleotides line up with TRBD2. CDR1 is MNHEY, CDR2 SVGAGI, per germline. Losses at the gene ends were 2 bases for V and 4 bases for J; bases not matched to a gene: 8. This CDR3 is 17 amino acids long.

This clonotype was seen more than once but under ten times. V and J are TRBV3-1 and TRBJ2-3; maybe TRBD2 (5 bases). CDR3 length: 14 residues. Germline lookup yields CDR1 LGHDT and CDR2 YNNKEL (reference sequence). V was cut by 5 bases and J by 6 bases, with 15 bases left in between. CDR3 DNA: TGTGCCAGCAGCTTACGTCCTAGCTGGGATACGCAGTATTTT. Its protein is CASSLRPSWDTQYF.

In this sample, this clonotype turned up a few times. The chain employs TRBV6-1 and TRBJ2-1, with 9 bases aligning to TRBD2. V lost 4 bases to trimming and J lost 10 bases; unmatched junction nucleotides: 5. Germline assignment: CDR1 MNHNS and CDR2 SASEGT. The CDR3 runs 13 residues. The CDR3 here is CASSGGGASEQFF. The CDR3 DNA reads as TGTGCCAGCAGTGGCGGGGGGGCCTCCGAGCAGTTCTTC.

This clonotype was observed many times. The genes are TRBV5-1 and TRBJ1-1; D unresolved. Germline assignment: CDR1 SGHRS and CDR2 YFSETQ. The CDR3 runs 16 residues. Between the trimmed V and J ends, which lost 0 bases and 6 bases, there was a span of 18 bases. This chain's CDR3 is CASSLAQRGRGAEAFF. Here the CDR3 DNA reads TGCGCCAGCAGCTTGGCCCAAAGAGGGCGCGGCGCTGAAGCTTTCTTT. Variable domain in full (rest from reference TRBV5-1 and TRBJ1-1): KAGVTQTPRYLIKTRGQQVTLSCSPISGHRSVSWYQQTPGQGLQFLFEYFSETQRNKGNFPGRFSGRQFSNSRSEMNVSTLELGDSALYLCASSLAQRGRGAEAFFGQGTRLTVV.

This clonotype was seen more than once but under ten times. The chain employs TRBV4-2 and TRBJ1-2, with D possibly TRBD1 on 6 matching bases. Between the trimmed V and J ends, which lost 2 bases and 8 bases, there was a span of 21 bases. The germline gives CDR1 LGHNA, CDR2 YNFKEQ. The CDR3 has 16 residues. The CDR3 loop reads CASSQPIQGKMQGYTF. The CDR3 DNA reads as TGTGCCAGCAGCCAACCTATACAGGGTAAAATGCAGGGCTACACCTTC.

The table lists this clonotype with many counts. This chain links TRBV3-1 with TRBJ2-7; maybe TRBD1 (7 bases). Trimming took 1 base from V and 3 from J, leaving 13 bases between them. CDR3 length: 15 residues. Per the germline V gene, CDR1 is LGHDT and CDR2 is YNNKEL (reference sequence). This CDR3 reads CASSQGQGGFYEQYF. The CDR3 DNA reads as TGTGCCAGCAGCCAAGGCCAGGGGGGTTTCTACGAGCAGTACTTC.

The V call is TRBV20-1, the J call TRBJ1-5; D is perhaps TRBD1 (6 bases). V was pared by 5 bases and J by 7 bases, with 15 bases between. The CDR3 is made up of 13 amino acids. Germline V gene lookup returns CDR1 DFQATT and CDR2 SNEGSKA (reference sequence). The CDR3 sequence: CSALQVRGQPQHF. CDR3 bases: TGCAGTGCTCTACAGGTCAGGGGCCAGCCCCAGCATTTT.

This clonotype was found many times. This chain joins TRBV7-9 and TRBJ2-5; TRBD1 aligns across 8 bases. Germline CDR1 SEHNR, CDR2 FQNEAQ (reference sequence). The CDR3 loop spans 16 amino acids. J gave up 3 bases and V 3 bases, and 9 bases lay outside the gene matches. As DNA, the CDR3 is TGTGCCAGCAGCTTGTATCCTGACAGGGGAGAAGAGACCCAGTACTTC. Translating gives CASSLYPDRGEETQYF.

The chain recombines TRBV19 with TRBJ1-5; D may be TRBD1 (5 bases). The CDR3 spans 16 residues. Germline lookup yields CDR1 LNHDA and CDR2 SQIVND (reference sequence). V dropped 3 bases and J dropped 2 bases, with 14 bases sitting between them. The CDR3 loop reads CASSIQIRVGNQPQHF. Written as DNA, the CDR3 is TGTGCCAGTAGTATCCAGATCAGGGTAGGCAATCAGCCCCAGCATTTT.

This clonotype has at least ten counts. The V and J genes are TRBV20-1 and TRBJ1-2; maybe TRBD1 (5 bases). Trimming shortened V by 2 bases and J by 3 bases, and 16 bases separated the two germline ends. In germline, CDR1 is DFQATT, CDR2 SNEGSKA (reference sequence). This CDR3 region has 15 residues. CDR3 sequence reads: CSARPPTDWDYGYTF. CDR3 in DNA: TGCAGTGCTAGACCACCGACAGACTGGGACTATGGCTACACCTTC.

CDR3 DNA: TGTGCCAGCACCCTGGGGGGGACAATCTCTGGAAACACCATATATTTT. Its translation is CASTLGGTISGNTIYF. The V gene is TRBV2, the J gene TRBJ1-3; D might be TRBD1 (6 bases). Trimming stripped 7 bases from V and 0 bases from J, with 16 bases between. Germline lookup yields CDR1 SNHLY and CDR2 FYNNEI. The CDR3 totals 16 residues.

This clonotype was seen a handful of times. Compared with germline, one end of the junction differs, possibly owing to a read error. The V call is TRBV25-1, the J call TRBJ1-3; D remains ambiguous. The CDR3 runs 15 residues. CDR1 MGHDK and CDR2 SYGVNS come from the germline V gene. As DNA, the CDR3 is TGTACCAGCAGTGAAATCTCCTTCTCTGGAAACACCATATATTTT. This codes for CTSSEISFSGNTIYF.

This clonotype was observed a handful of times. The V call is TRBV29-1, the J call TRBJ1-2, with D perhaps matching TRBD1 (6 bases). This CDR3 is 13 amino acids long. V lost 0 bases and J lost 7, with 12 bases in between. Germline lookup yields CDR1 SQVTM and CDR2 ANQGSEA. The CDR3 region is CSVEDLGARGYTF. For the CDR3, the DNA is TGCAGCGTTGAAGACTTGGGGGCACGTGGCTACACCTTC.

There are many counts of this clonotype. In DNA, the CDR3 is TGCAGTGCTAGAGAACTACAGGGGTTACCATACGAGCAGTACTTC. Translating it yields CSARELQGLPYEQYF. The chain joins TRBV20-1 to TRBJ2-7; 7 bases match TRBD1. CDR1 is DFQATT, CDR2 SNEGSKA, per germline (reference sequence). V gave up 0 bases and J gave up 4 bases; unmatched junction bases: 9. The CDR3 has 15 amino acids.

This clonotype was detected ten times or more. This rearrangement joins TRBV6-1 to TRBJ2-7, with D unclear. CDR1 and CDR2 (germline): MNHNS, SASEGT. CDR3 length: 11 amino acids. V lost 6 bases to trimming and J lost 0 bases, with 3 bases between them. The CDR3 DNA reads TGTGCCAGCAGGACCTCCTACGAGCAGTACTTC. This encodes CASRTSYEQYF.